This T cell receptor (beta chain) was recorded in a study of read filtering for tumor transcriptome and immune sequencing. Across the whole study: Mean patient age was approximately 71 years, range about 40 to 85; over 16 male, 11 to 15 female. Notes on the study in general: IR-seq and RNA-seq agreed better without single-read clonotypes. IR-seq captured clonotypes deeper and more reliably than RNA-seq. About 80% of IR-seq clonotypes had one read, totaling around 4% of reads; RNA-seq: around 70% and 40%.

CDR3 length: 17 amino acids. The germline V gene encodes CDR1 SEHNR and CDR2 FQNEAQ (reference sequence). Notes on this clonotype: Its antigen is unknown. A junction end diverges from the germline sequence, so it may reflect a read error.

Molecular barcoded adaptors covering alpha/delta and beta/gamma chains were used on 400 to 450 ng RNA. TCRdb fed the reads into MiXCR, producing one record per CDR3 protein. The sample lists about 58,000 distinct CDR3 sequences, more than 9% occurring once. This chain links TRBV7-9 with TRBJ1-2; D gene ambiguous. This sequence was found in a donor older than 35 with multiple myeloma. Material for sequencing was a population of CD138-negative cells sorted from bone marrow. The chain's CDR3 is CASSLDSGQRRIYGYAF. CDR3 DNA sequence: TGTGCCAGCAGCTTAGATTCTGGGCAGAGAAGAATTTATGGCTACGCCTTC.